Below, 21 T cell receptor beta chains from the same sample are listed, as sequenced in a study of cytomegalovirus exposure and HLA in healthy donors. Primers included in the PCR were 60 Vbeta and 13 Jbeta primers. Sequencing used immunoSEQ multiplex PCR; TCRdb keeps in-frame clones, though not all of them. Among over 250,000 clones listed, about nine tenths were seen once. Sequencing input: PBMCs. These receptors were taken from a man aged 35 to 55 in good health and CMV-seropositive.

The chain joins TRBV7-9 to TRBJ2-7, with 8 bases lining up with TRBD2. The CDR3 has 14 residues. Germline-derived CDR1 and CDR2 are SEHNR and FQNEAQ (reference sequence). Trimming at V came to 1 base and at J to 7 bases, leaving 6 bases not matched to a gene. The CDR3 is CASSLERERGEQYF. The CDR3 DNA reads as TGTGCCAGCAGCTTAGAGCGGGAGAGAGGAGAGCAGTACTTC.

The rearrangement uses TRBV29-1 and TRBJ1-3; 7 bases fit TRBD1. V shed 4 bases and J 2 bases; nucleotides not matched to a gene: 8. Looked up from germline, CDR1 is SQVTM and CDR2 is ANQGSEA. The CDR3 consists of 15 residues. For the CDR3, the DNA is TGCAGCGTTGGAGTCACAGGGGTCCCTGGAAACACCATATATTTT. Its translation is CSVGVTGVPGNTIYF.

About this clone itself: The identical CDR3 is also encoded by other nucleotide sequences in the sample. The V call is TRBV27, the J call TRBJ1-2; 11 bases are a match to TRBD1. The CDR3 runs to 14 residues. Per the germline V gene, CDR1 is MNHEY and CDR2 is SMNVEV (reference sequence). V was clipped by 5 bases and J by 5 bases; unmatched bases: 4. For the CDR3, the DNA is TGTGCCAGCAGTCTAAGGGACAGGGGGTATGGCTACACCTTC. This gives the protein CASSLRDRGYGYTF.

The rearrangement links TRBV5-5 to TRBJ1-1; D might be TRBD1 (6 bases). Trimming stripped 2 bases from V and 0 bases from J, with 11 bases between. CDR1 and CDR2 from the germline V gene are SGHKS and YYEKEE (reference sequence). The CDR3 is 15 amino acids. The CDR3: CASSFAGAMNTEAFF. The DNA of the CDR3 is TGTGCCAGCAGCTTCGCAGGGGCCATGAACACTGAAGCTTTCTTT.

The gene calls are TRBV4-1 and TRBJ1-6; 9 nucleotides line up with TRBD1. The germline V gene has CDR1 MGHRA and CDR2 YSYEKL. The CDR3 spans 18 residues. With 3 bases clipped from V and 7 bases from J, the junction kept 13 bases outside the gene matches. For the CDR3, the DNA is TGCGCCAGCAGCCAGAGGGGGCTACGACAGGGGGACAATTCACCCCTCCACTTT. Its translation: CASSQRGLRQGDNSPLHF.

This clone turned up a few times. The chain couples TRBV30 to TRBJ1-4; 9 nucleotides agree with TRBD1. The CDR3 consists of 14 residues. Germline V gene sequence: CDR1 GTSNPN, CDR2 SVGIG (reference sequence). V lost 3 bases, J lost 6 bases, and 5 bases stayed unmatched. The CDR3 region has the DNA TGTGCCTGGAGCGGGACAGGGATTGATGAAAAACTGTTTTTT. The encoded protein is CAWSGTGIDEKLFF.

The V and J genes are TRBV27 and TRBJ2-1; the match to TRBD2 covers 10 bases. This CDR3 contains 15 residues. The V gene's germline CDR1 is MNHEY and CDR2 SMNVEV (reference sequence). V lost 2 bases, J lost 4 bases, and 2 bases stayed unmatched. CDR3 loop: CASSLTSGEYNEQFF. Here the CDR3 DNA reads TGTGCCAGCAGTTTAACTAGCGGGGAATACAATGAGCAGTTCTTC.

This clone was seen only a few times. The gene calls are TRBV4-3 and TRBJ2-7; 9 positions match TRBD2. J was trimmed by 3 bases and V by 0 bases; bases with no gene match: 6. The CDR3 spans 16 residues. Germline V lookup: CDR1 LGHNA, CDR2 YSLEER. Here the CDR3 DNA reads TGCGCCAGCAGCCAAGATCTTCCAGCGGGAGGCTACGAGCAGTACTTC. It codes for CASSQDLPAGGYEQYF.

CDR3 coding DNA: TGTGCCAGCGGGGTGGGACAGGGGTCCTACGAGCAGTACTTC. This translates into CASGVGQGSYEQYF. V gene TRBV25-1 combines with J gene TRBJ2-5, with 10 bases matching TRBD1. The J call may be mistaken, given a closer DNA end match to TRBJ2-7. From germline, CDR1 is MGHDK and CDR2 SYGVNS. This CDR3 is built from 14 residues.

In this sample, this clone turned up once. The chain recombines TRBV4-1 with TRBJ2-5, with 7 bases that match TRBD1. CDR3 length: 15 amino acids. Germline V gene lookup returns CDR1 MGHRA and CDR2 YSYEKL. V lost 4 bases, J lost 3 bases, and 8 bases stayed unmatched. The CDR3 is CASSLTPTGKETQYF. For the CDR3, the DNA is TGCGCCAGCAGCCTGACCCCGACAGGGAAAGAGACCCAGTACTTC.

The V and J genes are TRBV5-4 and TRBJ2-1; 9 bases match TRBD1. Losses at the gene ends were 4 bases for V and 8 bases for J; bases not matched to a gene: 13. The germline V gene has CDR1 SGHNT and CDR2 YYREEE (reference sequence). This CDR3 spans 16 amino acids. In DNA, the CDR3 is TGTGCCAGCAGCGTATTGCCGGGACAGGGCGTCGATGAGCAGTTCTTC. Protein: CASSVLPGQGVDEQFF.

The gene calls are TRBV18 and TRBJ2-3, with D unclear. Germline V gene sequence: CDR1 KGHSH, CDR2 LQKENI. This CDR3 has 12 amino acids. The V end lost 6 bases, the J end lost 3 bases, and 7 bases lay between the germline ends. This CDR3 is CASSSPTDTQYF. The CDR3, as DNA: TGTGCCAGCTCCTCCCCTACAGATACGCAGTATTTT.

The V gene is TRBV18, the J gene TRBJ2-7; 8 bases match TRBD1. Trimming took 4 bases from V and 3 from J; bases not matched to a gene: 14. CDR1 KGHSH and CDR2 LQKENI come from the germline V gene. CDR3 size: 17 residues. As DNA, the CDR3 is TGTGCCAGCTCACGGTCTGAGAGCAGGGGGCTTCGCTACGAGCAGTACTTC. It codes for CASSRSESRGLRYEQYF.

The chain employs TRBV30 and TRBJ1-1; TRBD1 might be the D (5 bases). V was cut by 3 bases and J by 7 bases, with 15 bases left in between. Germline values: CDR1 GTSNPN, CDR2 SVGIG (reference sequence). The CDR3 is 13 amino acids. This chain's CDR3 is CAWSSTGTSEAFF. The DNA of the CDR3 is TGTGCCTGGAGCTCCACAGGAACAAGTGAAGCTTTCTTT.

The chain joins TRBV7-8 to TRBJ1-5, with D possibly being TRBD1 (6 bases). Trimming took 2 bases from V and 4 from J, leaving 12 bases between them. Germline loops: CDR1 SGHVS, CDR2 FQNEAQ. The CDR3 runs to 15 residues. The CDR3 DNA reads TGTGCCAGCAGCTTAATGTGGACAGATAATCAGCCCCAGCATTTT. Protein product: CASSLMWTDNQPQHF.

The chain carries TRBV28 and TRBJ2-2, with 10 bases matching TRBD2. CDR3 size: 15 residues. Trimming cost V 6 bases and J 5 bases; bases outside gene matches: 6. CDR1 and CDR2 from the germline V gene are MDHEN and SYDVKM. The CDR3 here is CASREAGGRTGELFF. CDR3 in DNA: TGTGCCAGCAGGGAAGCGGGAGGGCGGACCGGGGAGCTGTTTTTT. The full variable domain, its missing parts supplied by reference TRBV28 and TRBJ2-2, is DVKVTQSSRYLVKRTGEKVFLECVQDMDHENMFWYRQDPGLGLRLIYFSYDVKMKEKGDIPEGYSVSREKKERFSLILESASTNQTSMYLCASREAGGRTGELFFGEGSRLTVL.

With respect to this clone: Other DNA sequences in this specimen translate into the identical CDR3. The V and J genes are TRBV18 and TRBJ2-7, with 11 bases that match TRBD1. Unmatched junction bases numbered 1, after V lost 3 bases and J lost 3 bases. This CDR3 spans 14 amino acids. Germline V gene lookup returns CDR1 KGHSH and CDR2 LQKENI. DNA for the CDR3: TGTGCCAGCTCACCCGGGACAGGGGGCTACGAGCAGTACTTC. Its protein product is CASSPGTGGYEQYF.

This clone was seen a handful of times. The sample has other DNA sequences that encode this CDR3 too. The chain combines TRBV7-6 with TRBJ1-1, with D possibly being TRBD1 (5 bases). The germline V gene has CDR1 SGHVS and CDR2 FNYEAQ. This CDR3 is built from 14 residues. V lost 2 bases to trimming and J lost 4 bases, with 11 bases between them. CDR3 sequence reads: CASSLIGGGTEAFF. In nucleotides, the CDR3 is TGTGCCAGCAGCTTAATCGGGGGTGGCACTGAAGCTTTCTTT.

The rearrangement links TRBV5-1 to TRBJ1-2; 12 bases map to TRBD1. Germline V lookup: CDR1 SGHRS, CDR2 YFSETQ. V lost 0 bases to trimming and J lost 4 bases; unmatched junction nucleotides: 7. This CDR3 contains 17 residues. CDR3 sequence: CASSLGGTGGLGYGYTF. CDR3 in DNA: TGCGCCAGCAGCTTGGGAGGGACAGGGGGCCTCGGCTATGGCTACACCTTC. The entire variable domain, with the rest obtained from reference TRBV5-1 and TRBJ1-2, is as follows: KAGVTQTPRYLIKTRGQQVTLSCSPISGHRSVSWYQQTPGQGLQFLFEYFSETQRNKGNFPGRFSGRQFSNSRSEMNVSTLELGDSALYLCASSLGGTGGLGYGYTFGSGTRLTVV.

The chain couples TRBV28 to TRBJ2-7; TRBD1 aligns across 9 bases. The length of the CDR3 is 14 residues. Germline CDR1 is MDHEN and CDR2 is SYDVKM. V trimming: 6 bases; J trimming: 5 bases; junction bases outside the gene matches: 8. CDR3 loop: CASRYGTGTDEQYF. As DNA, the CDR3 is TGTGCCAGCAGGTACGGGACAGGGACGGACGAGCAGTACTTC.

This clone was found a few times. The rearrangement joins TRBV27 to TRBJ1-1, with D perhaps TRBD1 (5 bases). Trimming took off 3 bases at V and 6 bases at J, with 11 bases between the two ends. The CDR3 loop spans 13 amino acids. Per the germline V gene, CDR1 is MNHEY and CDR2 is SMNVEV (reference sequence). CDR3 sequence: CASSLSRVAEAFF. The DNA for the CDR3 is TGTGCCAGCAGTTTGTCCAGGGTCGCTGAAGCTTTCTTT.